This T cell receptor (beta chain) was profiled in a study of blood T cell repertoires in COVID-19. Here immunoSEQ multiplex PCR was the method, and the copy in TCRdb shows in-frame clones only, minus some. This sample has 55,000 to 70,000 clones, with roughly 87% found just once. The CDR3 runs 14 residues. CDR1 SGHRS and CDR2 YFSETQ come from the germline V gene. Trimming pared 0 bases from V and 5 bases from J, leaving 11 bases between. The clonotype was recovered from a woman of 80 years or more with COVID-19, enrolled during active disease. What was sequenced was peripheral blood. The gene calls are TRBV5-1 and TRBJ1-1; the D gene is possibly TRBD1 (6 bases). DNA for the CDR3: TGCGCCAGCAGCTTGGCAGGGGAGGGGACTGAAGCTTTCTTT. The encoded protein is CASSLAGEGTEAFF. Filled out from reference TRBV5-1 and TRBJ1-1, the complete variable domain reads KAGVTQTPRYLIKTRGQQVTLSCSPISGHRSVSWYQQTPGQGLQFLFEYFSETQRNKGNFPGRFSGRQFSNSRSEMNVSTLELGDSALYLCASSLAGEGTEAFFGQGTRLTVV.